Presented here are 23 T cell receptor beta chains from one specimen sequenced in a study of T cell responses to AZD1222 COVID-19 vaccine. The table came from immunoSEQ multiplex PCR; TCRdb's copy has only in-frame clones and leaves some out. The sample includes 95,000 to 120,000 clones, about 91% of them seen just once. The source material was peripheral blood, sampled 28 days after the second AZD1222 dose. Receptors were obtained from an adult who received the AZD1222 COVID-19 vaccine.

The gene calls are TRBV3-1 (or the pseudogene TRBV3-2) and TRBJ1-2; D is undetermined. The CDR3 loop spans 13 amino acids. The germline V and J ends were trimmed by 3 bases and 6 bases, with 11 bases remaining between them. Germline V gene lookup returns CDR1 LGHDT and CDR2 YNNKEL (reference sequence). The CDR3 loop is CASSHQGRDGYTF. CDR3 DNA sequence: TGTGCCAGCAGCCACCAAGGGAGGGATGGCTACACCTTC.

V usage is TRBV18 and J usage is TRBJ1-1, with unresolved D. Trimming took off 0 bases at V and 1 base at J, with 9 bases between the two ends. The CDR3 loop spans 15 amino acids. Germline V CDR1 and CDR2: KGHSH, LQKENI. This CDR3 is CASSPPILGNTEAFF. CDR3 in DNA: TGTGCCAGCTCACCACCGATATTGGGGAACACTGAAGCTTTCTTT. Using reference TRBV18 and TRBJ1-1 for the parts outside the CDR3, the full variable domain is NAGVMQNPRHLVRRRGQEARLRCSPMKGHSHVYWYRQLPEEGLKFMVYLQKENIIDESGMPKERFSAEFPKEGPSILRIQQVVRGDSAAYFCASSPPILGNTEAFFGQGTRLTVV.

The gene calls are TRBV7-9 and TRBJ2-6, with a weak D call TRBD2 (6 bases). Germline CDR1 and CDR2: SEHNR and FQNEAQ (reference sequence). CDR3 size: 18 residues. V gave up 5 bases and J gave up 1 base, with 18 bases separating them. Here the CDR3 reads CASSLDGGMGSGANVLTF. DNA for the CDR3: TGTGCCAGCAGCCTAGACGGAGGGATGGGATCTGGGGCCAACGTCCTGACTTTC.

The rearrangement uses TRBV3-1 (or the pseudogene TRBV3-2) and TRBJ1-5, with a tentative D call TRBD1 (5 bases). The CDR3 is 14 amino acids. Trimming shortened V by 1 base and J by 7 bases, and 11 bases separated the two germline ends. The germline gives CDR1 LGHDT, CDR2 YNNKEL (reference sequence). This CDR3 is CASSQVGAGQPQHF. As DNA, the CDR3 is TGTGCCAGCAGCCAAGTTGGGGCAGGGCAGCCCCAGCATTTT.

The rearrangement joins TRBV5-1 to TRBJ2-3, with 8 bases fitting TRBD1. Germline trimming cut 2 bases from V and 3 bases from J; bases unmatched to any gene: 2. The germline gives CDR1 SGHRS, CDR2 YFSETQ. There are 14 residues in the CDR3. CDR3 sequence: CASSFGQGTDTQYF. The CDR3 DNA is TGCGCCAGCAGCTTCGGACAGGGAACAGATACGCAGTATTTT.

J is TRBJ1-2 and V is TRBV28, with 7 nucleotides matching TRBD1. Per the germline V gene, CDR1 is MDHEN and CDR2 is SYDVKM. The CDR3 length is 14 residues. Trimming cost V 10 bases and J 8 bases; bases outside gene matches: 16. The CDR3 coding sequence is TGTGCCACCTCTACGACAGGGAATCTCCCGGGCTACACCTTC. Protein product: CATSTTGNLPGYTF.

The genes are TRBV19 and TRBJ1-1; 7 nucleotides align to TRBD1. CDR3 length: 14 amino acids. Germline values: CDR1 LNHDA, CDR2 SQIVND (reference sequence). J gave up 0 bases and V 7 bases, and 5 bases lay outside the gene matches. CDR3 DNA sequence: TGTGCCAGTATCGAGACAGGGATGAACACTGAAGCTTTCTTT. This translates into CASIETGMNTEAFF.

The gene calls are TRBV2 and TRBJ1-4; D remains ambiguous. Germline CDR1 reads SNHLY; CDR2 reads FYNNEI. The V gene lost 2 bases and the J gene lost 0 bases, with 13 bases spanning the gap. This CDR3 is built from 17 residues. The CDR3 protein is CASSEMSGQSTNEKLFF. The CDR3 DNA reads TGTGCCAGCAGTGAAATGTCCGGGCAGTCAACTAATGAAAAACTGTTTTTT. Looking up the rest from reference TRBV2 and TRBJ1-4 gives the full variable domain: EPEVTQTPSHQVTQMGQEVILRCVPISNHLYFYWYRQILGQKVEFLVSFYNNEISEKSEIFDDQFSVERPDGSNFTLKIRSTKLEDSAMYFCASSEMSGQSTNEKLFFGSGTQLSVL.

The gene calls are TRBV4-3 and TRBJ1-5, with TRBD1 as a possible D gene (5 bases). This CDR3 contains 14 residues. Trimming pared 0 bases from V and 6 bases from J, leaving 9 bases between. Germline CDR1 LGHNA, CDR2 YSLEER. CDR3 in DNA: TGCGCCAGCAGCCAAGATGGGGGGACTCAGCCCCAGCATTTT. Protein: CASSQDGGTQPQHF.

This chain connects TRBV2 to TRBJ1-1; a possible D gene is TRBD1 (5 bases). The CDR3 sequence is 10 residues long. Germline V lookup: CDR1 SNHLY, CDR2 FYNNEI. The germline V and J ends were trimmed by 4 bases and 11 bases, with 8 bases remaining between them. CDR3 residues: CASSVREAFF. The CDR3 coding sequence is TGTGCCAGCAGTGTCAGGGAGGCTTTCTTT.

The genes are TRBV29-1 and TRBJ2-7; the D is unclear. With 0 bases removed from V and 3 bases from J, the gap between germline ends came to 3 bases. The CDR3 is 11 residues long. Looked up from germline, CDR1 is SQVTM and CDR2 is ANQGSEA. The DNA for the CDR3 is TGCAGCGTTGAAGATCTCTACGAGCAGTACTTC. This translates into CSVEDLYEQYF.

The table lists this clone with a few counts. The genes are TRBV7-3 and TRBJ2-2, with D hard to call. Germline-derived CDR1 and CDR2 are SGHTA and FQGTGA. V lost 0 bases, J lost 7 bases, and 9 bases lay in between. The CDR3 covers 14 residues. CDR3 residues: CASSLTDGFGELFF. Here the CDR3 DNA reads TGTGCCAGCAGCTTAACCGACGGATTCGGGGAGCTGTTTTTT.

This sequence joins TRBV5-6 and TRBJ2-7, with D possibly matching TRBD2 (5 bases). Germline CDR1 is SGHDT and CDR2 is YYEEEE. The CDR3 covers 16 residues. Trimming took off 0 bases at V and 3 bases at J, with 16 bases between the two ends. The CDR3 nucleotides are TGTGCCAGCAGCTTGGGAAGATCGGGGATCCACTACGAGCAGTACTTC. Its protein is CASSLGRSGIHYEQYF.

The chain couples TRBV6-6 to TRBJ1-2; tentatively, D is TRBD1 (5 bases). V was shortened by 7 bases and J by 4 bases, with 13 bases between the two germline ends. CDR1 and CDR2 (germline): MNHNY, SVGAGI (reference sequence). The CDR3 has 13 residues. In DNA, the CDR3 is TGTGCCAGCATGGAGGGGCAGGTCTATGGCTACACCTTC. Encoded protein: CASMEGQVYGYTF.

The chain recombines TRBV27 with TRBJ2-5, with 10 bases aligning to TRBD1. The germline CDR1 and CDR2 sequences are MNHEY and SMNVEV (reference sequence). CDR3 length: 15 residues. V shed 4 bases, J shed 4 bases, and the junction held 6 bases outside the gene matches. The CDR3 loop is CASSSGTGVSETQYF. CDR3 sequence (DNA): TGTGCCAGCAGTTCCGGGACAGGGGTTTCAGAGACCCAGTACTTC.

The chain carries TRBV25-1 and TRBJ1-2; D is unclear. Germline-derived CDR1 and CDR2 are MGHDK and SYGVNS. Trimming shortened V by 4 bases and J by 7 bases, and 10 bases separated the two germline ends. The CDR3 contains 12 residues. This CDR3 reads CASSVQTRGYTF. CDR3 sequence (DNA): TGTGCCAGCAGTGTGCAGACTCGTGGCTACACCTTC.

The count of this clone is one. J is TRBJ2-2 and V is TRBV24-1; D is ambiguous. Germline lookup yields CDR1 KGHDR and CDR2 SFDVKD. CDR3 length equals 16 residues. Trimming shortened V by 2 bases and J by 1 base, and 10 bases separated the two germline ends. CDR3 protein: CATSDWSSGNTGELFF. The CDR3 region has the DNA TGTGCCACCAGTGATTGGAGTTCGGGGAACACCGGGGAGCTGTTTTTT.

The CDR3 coding sequence is TGTGCCAGCAGCCATAGCGGGGGGGACACCGGGGAGCTGTTTTTT. The encoded protein is CASSHSGGDTGELFF. The gene calls are TRBV7-6 and TRBJ2-2, with 11 bases that match TRBD2. CDR3 length: 15 residues. The germline V gene has CDR1 SGHVS and CDR2 FNYEAQ. J lost 3 bases, V lost 5 bases, and 2 bases had no gene match.

J is TRBJ2-2 and V is TRBV11-1; D ambiguous. Germline V gene data show CDR1 as SGHAT and CDR2 as FQDESV (reference sequence). This CDR3 is 16 amino acids long. V lost 2 bases, J lost 9 bases, and 19 bases lay in between. The DNA for the CDR3 is TGTGCCAGCAGCTTAAATTTTGGGATCCAGGCCAGGGAGCTGTTTTTT. Encoded protein: CASSLNFGIQARELFF. Full variable domain (missing parts from reference TRBV11-1 and TRBJ2-2): EAEVAQSPRYKITEKSQAVAFWCDPISGHATLYWYRQILGQGPELLVQFQDESVVDDSQLPKDRFSAERLKGVDSTLKIQPAELGDSAMYLCASSLNFGIQARELFFGEGSRLTVL.

In its sample, this clone was seen once. The chain joins TRBV18 to TRBJ2-1; TRBD1 matches at 7 bases. CDR3 length equals 15 residues. After removal of 3 bases from V and 2 bases from J, the junction contained 4 bases not matched to a gene. Germline-derived CDR1 and CDR2 are KGHSH and LQKENI. CDR3 sequence: CASSPGTATYNEQFF. The CDR3 region has the DNA TGTGCCAGCTCACCTGGGACAGCAACCTACAATGAGCAGTTCTTC.

The J gene is TRBJ2-2, the V gene TRBV5-1; 7 nucleotides match TRBD2. Per germline, CDR1 SGHRS and CDR2 YFSETQ. V trimming: 2 bases; J trimming: 6 bases; junction bases outside the gene matches: 7. This CDR3 spans 15 amino acids. The CDR3 DNA is TGCGCCAGCAGCTTAGGACTAGGGGCTCCCGGGGAGCTGTTTTTT. Its translation is CASSLGLGAPGELFF. Together with reference TRBV5-1 and TRBJ2-2, the CDR3 gives the full variable domain: KAGVTQTPRYLIKTRGQQVTLSCSPISGHRSVSWYQQTPGQGLQFLFEYFSETQRNKGNFPGRFSGRQFSNSRSEMNVSTLELGDSALYLCASSLGLGAPGELFFGEGSRLTVL.

The chain links TRBV6-5 to TRBJ1-3; D unresolved. The V end was cut by 2 bases, the J end by 1 base, with 6 bases between. Germline CDR1 reads MNHEY; CDR2 reads SVGAGI. The CDR3 runs 14 residues. CDR3 region: CASSYGGSGNTIYF. The CDR3 DNA sequence: TGTGCCAGCAGTTACGGAGGGTCTGGAAACACCATATATTTT.

The chain recombines TRBV5-4 with TRBJ1-5, with D uncertain. The CDR3 length is 13 residues. Germline CDR1 SGHNT, CDR2 YYREEE (reference sequence). V gave up 0 bases and J gave up 4 bases, with 5 bases separating them. The CDR3 sequence is CASSLDRNQPQHF. For the CDR3, the DNA is TGTGCCAGCAGCTTGGACCGTAATCAGCCCCAGCATTTT.